This T cell receptor (beta chain) was captured in a study of blood T cell repertoires in COVID-19 (dated by TCRdb to about 2020). Background on the whole study: Collaborator samples came from the United States, Italy and Spain and covered acute and convalescent phases of COVID-19. A freely available public database, intended as a resource for researchers studying the immune response to SARS-CoV-2, is where the repertoires were released. Samples were obtained from the ongoing ImmuneRACE study (first 160 participants) and from about 1,300 subjects provided by 6 global collaborators. Where available, HLA class I and class II types were taken from metadata supplied by the sample provider and were not determined by assay-based typing. A de-identified subject ID, COVID-19 status, age in years and sex were almost always included in the sample metadata. Deeply sampled blood TCRbeta repertoires from subjects exposed to, actively infected with, or recovered from COVID-19 were included in the dataset. The material from the prospective study consisted of cDNA or gDNA derived from T cells, B-cell-depleted T cells, or PBMCs.

As regards this clone: What antigen it recognizes has not been identified. Base qualities are not recorded, but no much larger clone differs from it by a single base.

Per the germline V gene, SNHLY is the CDR1 and FYNNEI is the CDR2. The CDR3 sequence holds 15 residues, the cysteine and phenylalanine included. CDR3 DNA only is kept here, 45 bases in frame from base 1. The germline ends are 18 bases apart after V is trimmed by 8 bases and J by 5 bases. Summary of the overall study and its limitations: Clinical and demographic metadata were provided uncurated, with the amount varying by source and participant.

The collaborating institutions used their own protocols to collect whole blood in K2EDTA tubes. Collaborator samples were shipped for TCRbeta analysis as frozen whole blood, isolated PBMCs, or DNA extracted from either sample type. TCRbeta CDR3 regions were amplified from genomic DNA using the immunoSEQ Assay, a bias-controlled multiplex PCR. The source study handled its data this way. The number of nucleated cells in each sample was estimated by amplification of reference gene primers within the assay. Sequence reads were collapsed and filtered to measure the absolute abundance of every unique TCRbeta CDR3 rearrangement. Productive Simpson clonality was computed per sample as the square root of Simpson's diversity index over productive rearrangements. Entries here come from immuneACCESS through TCRdb and include only in-frame sequences with V and J called. Some clones fail to appear in such tables; in the studies checked, an unresolved V gene covers under half of the shortfall, and the cause of the remainder is unknown. That table is the source of V, J and clone size, and D and trimming were worked out from the DNA. The sample has approximately 200,000 clones on record, 80% to 90% of them singletons. About 1% of the sample is in the top ten clones.

The sequenced sample consisted of peripheral blood. The chain uses TRBV2 and TRBJ2-2; TRBD1 is a weak D gene call, 5 bases matching. This receptor was identified in a man aged 35-49 years with acute or convalescent COVID-19. Here is the DNA: TGTGCCAGCCGTAGAGAAGGGGCGCAAACCGGGGAGCTGTTTTTT. This translates into CASRREGAQTGELFF.